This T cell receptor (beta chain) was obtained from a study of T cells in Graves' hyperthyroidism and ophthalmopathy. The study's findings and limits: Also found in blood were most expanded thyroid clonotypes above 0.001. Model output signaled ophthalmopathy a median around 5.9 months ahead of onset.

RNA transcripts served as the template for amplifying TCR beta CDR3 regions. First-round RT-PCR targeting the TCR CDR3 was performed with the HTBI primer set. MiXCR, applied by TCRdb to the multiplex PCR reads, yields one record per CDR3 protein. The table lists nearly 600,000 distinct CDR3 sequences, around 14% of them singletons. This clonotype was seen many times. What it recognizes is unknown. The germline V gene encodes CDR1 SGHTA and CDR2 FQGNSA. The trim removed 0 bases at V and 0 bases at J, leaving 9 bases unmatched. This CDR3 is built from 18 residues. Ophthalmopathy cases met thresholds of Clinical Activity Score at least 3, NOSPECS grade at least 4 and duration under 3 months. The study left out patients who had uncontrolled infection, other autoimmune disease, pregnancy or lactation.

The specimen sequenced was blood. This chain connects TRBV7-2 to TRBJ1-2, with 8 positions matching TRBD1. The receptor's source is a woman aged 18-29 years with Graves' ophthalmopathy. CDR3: CASSLAERTGKANYGYTF. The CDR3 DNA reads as TGTGCCAGCAGCTTAGCAGAAAGGACAGGGAAGGCTAACTATGGCTACACCTTC.